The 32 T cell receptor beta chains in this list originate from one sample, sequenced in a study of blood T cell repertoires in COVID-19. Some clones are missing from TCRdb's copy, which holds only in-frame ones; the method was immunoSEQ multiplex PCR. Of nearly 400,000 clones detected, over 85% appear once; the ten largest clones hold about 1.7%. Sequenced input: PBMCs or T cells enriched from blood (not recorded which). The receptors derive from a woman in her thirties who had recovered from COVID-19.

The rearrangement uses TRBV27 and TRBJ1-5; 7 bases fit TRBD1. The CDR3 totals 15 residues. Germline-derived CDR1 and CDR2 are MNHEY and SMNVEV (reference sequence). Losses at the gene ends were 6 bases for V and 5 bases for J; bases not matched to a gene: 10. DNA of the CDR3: TGTGCCAGCAGAGAAGGACAGGCCTTCGATCAGCCCCAGCATTTT. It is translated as CASREGQAFDQPQHF.

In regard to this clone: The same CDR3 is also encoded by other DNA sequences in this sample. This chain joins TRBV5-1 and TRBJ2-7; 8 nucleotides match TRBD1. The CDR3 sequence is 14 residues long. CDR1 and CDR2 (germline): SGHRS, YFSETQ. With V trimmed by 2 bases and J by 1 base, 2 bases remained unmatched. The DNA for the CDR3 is TGCGCCAGCAGCTTAAGACAGGGGTCCTACGAGCAGTACTTC. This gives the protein CASSLRQGSYEQYF.

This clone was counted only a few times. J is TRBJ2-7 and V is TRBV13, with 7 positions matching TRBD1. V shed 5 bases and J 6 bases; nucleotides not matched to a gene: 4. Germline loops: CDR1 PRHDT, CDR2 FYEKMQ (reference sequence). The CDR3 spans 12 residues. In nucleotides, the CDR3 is TGTGCCAGCAGCCCGACAGGGCCCGAGCAGTACTTC. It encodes CASSPTGPEQYF.

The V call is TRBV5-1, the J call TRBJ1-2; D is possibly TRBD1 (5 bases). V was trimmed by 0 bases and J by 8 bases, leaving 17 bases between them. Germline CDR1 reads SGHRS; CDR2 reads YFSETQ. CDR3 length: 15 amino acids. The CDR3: CASSLDRPPNGGYTF. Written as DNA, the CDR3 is TGCGCCAGCAGCTTGGACAGGCCGCCGAATGGAGGCTACACCTTC.

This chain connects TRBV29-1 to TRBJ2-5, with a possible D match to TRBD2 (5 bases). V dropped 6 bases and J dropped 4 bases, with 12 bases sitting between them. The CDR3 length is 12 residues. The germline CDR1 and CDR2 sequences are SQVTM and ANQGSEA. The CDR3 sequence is CSVPTRSETQYF. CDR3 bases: TGCAGCGTCCCCACTAGGTCAGAGACCCAGTACTTC.

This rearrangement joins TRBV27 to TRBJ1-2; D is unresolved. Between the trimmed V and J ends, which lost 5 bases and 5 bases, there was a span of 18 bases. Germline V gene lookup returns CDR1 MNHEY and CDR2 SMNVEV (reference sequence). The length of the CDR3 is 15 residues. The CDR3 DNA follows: TGTGCCAGCAGTAAGGCGGGCATATTTAGGTATGGCTACACCTTC. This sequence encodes CASSKAGIFRYGYTF.

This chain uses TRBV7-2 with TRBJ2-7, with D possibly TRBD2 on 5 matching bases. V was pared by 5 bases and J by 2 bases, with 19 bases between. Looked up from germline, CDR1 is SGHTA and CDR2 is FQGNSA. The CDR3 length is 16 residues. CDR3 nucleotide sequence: TGTGCCAGCAGCCCGACGCAGGCTAGCTACCCCTACGAGCAGTACTTC. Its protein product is CASSPTQASYPYEQYF.

The CDR3 DNA sequence: TGTGCCAGCAGCCCCCAGCGGGGTCTAGCCAAAAACATTCAGTACTTC. Protein: CASSPQRGLAKNIQYF. The J gene is TRBJ2-4, the V gene TRBV5-6; 7 bases map to TRBD2. J gave up 0 bases and V 4 bases, and 7 bases lay outside the gene matches. The length of the CDR3 is 16 residues. Germline loops: CDR1 SGHDT, CDR2 YYEEEE. Combining the CDR3 with reference TRBV5-6 and TRBJ2-4 gives the whole variable domain DAGVTQSPTHLIKTRGQQVTLRCSPKSGHDTVSWYQQALGQGPQFIFQYYEEEERQRGNFPDRFSGHQFPNYSSELNVNALLLGDSALYLCASSPQRGLAKNIQYFGAGTRLSVL.

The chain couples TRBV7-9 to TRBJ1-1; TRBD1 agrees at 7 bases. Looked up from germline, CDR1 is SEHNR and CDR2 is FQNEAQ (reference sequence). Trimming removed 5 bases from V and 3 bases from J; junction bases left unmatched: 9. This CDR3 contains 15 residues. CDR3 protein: CASSPRTGLHTEAFF. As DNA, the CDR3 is TGTGCCAGCAGCCCTCGGACAGGCCTGCACACTGAAGCTTTCTTT.

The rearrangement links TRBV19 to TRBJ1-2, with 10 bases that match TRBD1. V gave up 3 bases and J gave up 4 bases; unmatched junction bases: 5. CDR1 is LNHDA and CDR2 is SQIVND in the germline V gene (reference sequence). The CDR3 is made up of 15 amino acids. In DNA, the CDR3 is TGTGCCAGTAGTATCAGGACAGGGGGGACCTATGGCTACACCTTC. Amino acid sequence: CASSIRTGGTYGYTF.

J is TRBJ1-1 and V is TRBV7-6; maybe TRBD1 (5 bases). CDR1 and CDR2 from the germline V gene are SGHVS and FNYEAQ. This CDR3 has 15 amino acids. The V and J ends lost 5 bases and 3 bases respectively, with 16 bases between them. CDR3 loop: CASSKMVGGDTEAFF. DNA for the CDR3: TGTGCCAGCAGCAAAATGGTCGGGGGGGACACTGAAGCTTTCTTT.

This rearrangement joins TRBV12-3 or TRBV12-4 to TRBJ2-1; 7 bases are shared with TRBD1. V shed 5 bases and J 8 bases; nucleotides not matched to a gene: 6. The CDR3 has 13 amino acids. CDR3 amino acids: CASSPGQLYEQFF. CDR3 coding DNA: TGTGCCAGCAGTCCGGGACAGTTATATGAGCAGTTCTTC.

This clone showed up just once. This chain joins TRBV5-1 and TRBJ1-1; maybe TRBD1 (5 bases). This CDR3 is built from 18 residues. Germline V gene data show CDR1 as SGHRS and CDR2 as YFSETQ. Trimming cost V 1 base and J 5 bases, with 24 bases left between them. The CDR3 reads CASSLISPGRGSPTEAFF. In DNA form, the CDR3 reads TGCGCCAGCAGCTTGATTTCACCGGGGCGGGGATCTCCGACTGAAGCTTTCTTT.

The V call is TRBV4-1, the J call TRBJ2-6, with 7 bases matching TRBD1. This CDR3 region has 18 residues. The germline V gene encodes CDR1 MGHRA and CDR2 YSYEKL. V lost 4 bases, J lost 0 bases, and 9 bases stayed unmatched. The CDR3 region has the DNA TGCGCCAGCAGCCTATTCACAGGGGCCTACTCTGGGGCCAACGTCCTGACTTTC. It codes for CASSLFTGAYSGANVLTF.

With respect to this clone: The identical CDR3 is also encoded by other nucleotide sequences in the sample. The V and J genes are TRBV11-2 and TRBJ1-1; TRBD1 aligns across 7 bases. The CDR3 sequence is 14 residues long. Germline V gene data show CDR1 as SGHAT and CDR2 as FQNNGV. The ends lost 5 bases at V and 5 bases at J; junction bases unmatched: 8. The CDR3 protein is CASSLDRVGTEAFF. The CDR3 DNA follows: TGTGCCAGCAGCCTCGACAGGGTGGGTACTGAAGCTTTCTTT.

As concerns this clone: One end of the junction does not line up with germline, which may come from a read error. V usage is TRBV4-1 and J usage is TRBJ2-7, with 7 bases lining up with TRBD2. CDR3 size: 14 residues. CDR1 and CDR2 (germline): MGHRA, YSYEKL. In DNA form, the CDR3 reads TGCGCCAGCACCCAAGGGGAGGGCCCCTACGAGCAGTACTTC. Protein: CASTQGEGPYEQYF.

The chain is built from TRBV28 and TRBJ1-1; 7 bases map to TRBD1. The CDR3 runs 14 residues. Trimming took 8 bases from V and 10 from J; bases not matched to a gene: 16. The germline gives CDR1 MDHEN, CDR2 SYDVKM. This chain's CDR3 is CASSQGTELKGAFF. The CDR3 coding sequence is TGTGCCAGCTCACAAGGGACAGAACTGAAGGGAGCTTTCTTT. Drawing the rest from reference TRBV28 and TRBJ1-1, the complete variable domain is DVKVTQSSRYLVKRTGEKVFLECVQDMDHENMFWYRQDPGLGLRLIYFSYDVKMKEKGDIPEGYSVSREKKERFSLILESASTNQTSMYLCASSQGTELKGAFFGQGTRLTVV.

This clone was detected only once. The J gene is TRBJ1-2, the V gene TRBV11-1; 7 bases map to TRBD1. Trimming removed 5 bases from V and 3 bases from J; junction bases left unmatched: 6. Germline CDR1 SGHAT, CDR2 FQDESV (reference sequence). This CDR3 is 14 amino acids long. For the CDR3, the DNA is TGTGCCAGCAGCATCGACAGGGACGACTATGGCTACACCTTC. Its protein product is CASSIDRDDYGYTF.

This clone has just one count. The CDR3 sequence: CAWSAGQPNEQYF. CDR3 sequence (DNA): TGTGCCTGGAGCGCAGGACAGCCGAACGAGCAGTACTTC. The chain uses TRBV30 and TRBJ2-7, with D maybe TRBD1 (6 bases). V was shortened by 3 bases and J by 5 bases, with 14 bases between the two germline ends. This CDR3 spans 13 amino acids. Germline V gives CDR1 GTSNPN, CDR2 SVGIG (reference sequence).

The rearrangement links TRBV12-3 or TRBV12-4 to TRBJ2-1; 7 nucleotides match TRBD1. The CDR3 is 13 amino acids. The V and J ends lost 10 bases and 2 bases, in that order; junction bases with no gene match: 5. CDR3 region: CATGDRPYNEQFF. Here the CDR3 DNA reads TGTGCCACCGGGGACAGACCCTACAATGAGCAGTTCTTC.

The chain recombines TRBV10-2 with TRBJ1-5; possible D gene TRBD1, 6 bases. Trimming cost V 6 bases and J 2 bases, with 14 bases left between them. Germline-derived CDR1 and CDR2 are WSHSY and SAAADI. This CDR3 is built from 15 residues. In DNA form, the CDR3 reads TGCGCCAGCAGCCCCGGCAGGGGCGGCAATCAGCCCCAGCATTTT. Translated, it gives CASSPGRGGNQPQHF.

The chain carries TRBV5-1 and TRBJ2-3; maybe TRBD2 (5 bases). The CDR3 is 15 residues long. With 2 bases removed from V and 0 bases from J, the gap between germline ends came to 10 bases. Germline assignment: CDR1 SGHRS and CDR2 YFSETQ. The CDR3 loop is CASSFRSGSTDTQYF. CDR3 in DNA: TGCGCCAGCAGCTTTAGGAGCGGCAGCACAGATACGCAGTATTTT.

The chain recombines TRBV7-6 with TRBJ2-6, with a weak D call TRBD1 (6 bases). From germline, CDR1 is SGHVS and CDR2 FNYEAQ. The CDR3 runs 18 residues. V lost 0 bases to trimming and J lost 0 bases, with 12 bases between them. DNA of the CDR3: TGTGCCAGCAGCTTAGCGGCCCTGACAGGCTCTGGGGCCAACGTCCTGACTTTC. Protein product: CASSLAALTGSGANVLTF.

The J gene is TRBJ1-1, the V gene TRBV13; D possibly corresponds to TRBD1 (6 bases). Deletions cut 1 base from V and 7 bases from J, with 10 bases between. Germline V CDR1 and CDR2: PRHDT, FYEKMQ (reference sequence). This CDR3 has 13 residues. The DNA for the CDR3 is TGTGCCAGCAGCTTAGCAGGGGTCCTTGAAGCTTTCTTT. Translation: CASSLAGVLEAFF.

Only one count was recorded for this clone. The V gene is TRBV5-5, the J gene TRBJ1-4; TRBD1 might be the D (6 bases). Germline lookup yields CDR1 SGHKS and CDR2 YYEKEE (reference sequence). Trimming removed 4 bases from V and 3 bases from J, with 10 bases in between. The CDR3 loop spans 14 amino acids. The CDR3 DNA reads TGTGCCAGCAGCCGGGACACCTCTAATGAAAAACTGTTTTTT. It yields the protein CASSRDTSNEKLFF.

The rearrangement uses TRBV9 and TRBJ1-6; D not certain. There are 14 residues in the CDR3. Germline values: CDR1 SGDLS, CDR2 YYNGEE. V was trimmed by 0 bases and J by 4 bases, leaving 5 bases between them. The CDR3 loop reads CASSVEAYNSPLHF. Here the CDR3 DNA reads TGTGCCAGCAGCGTAGAAGCGTATAATTCACCCCTCCACTTT.

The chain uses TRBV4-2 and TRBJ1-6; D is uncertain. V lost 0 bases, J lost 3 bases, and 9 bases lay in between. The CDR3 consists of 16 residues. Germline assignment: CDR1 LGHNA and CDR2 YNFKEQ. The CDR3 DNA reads TGTGCCAGCAGCCAAGATCGAGGCAACTATAATTCACCCCTCCACTTT. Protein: CASSQDRGNYNSPLHF.

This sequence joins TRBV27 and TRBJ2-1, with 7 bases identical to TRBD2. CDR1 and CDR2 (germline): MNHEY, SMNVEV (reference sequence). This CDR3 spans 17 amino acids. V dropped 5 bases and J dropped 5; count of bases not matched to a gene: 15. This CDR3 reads CASSAPHLWEGNNEQFF. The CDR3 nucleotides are TGTGCCAGCAGTGCCCCGCATTTGTGGGAGGGCAACAATGAGCAGTTCTTC.

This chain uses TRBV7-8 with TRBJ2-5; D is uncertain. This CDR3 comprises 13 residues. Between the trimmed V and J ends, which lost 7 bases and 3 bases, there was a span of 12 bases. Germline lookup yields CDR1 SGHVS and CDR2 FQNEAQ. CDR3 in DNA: TGTGCCAGCACCCCCCGGGTGGAAGAGACCCAGTACTTC. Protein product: CASTPRVEETQYF.

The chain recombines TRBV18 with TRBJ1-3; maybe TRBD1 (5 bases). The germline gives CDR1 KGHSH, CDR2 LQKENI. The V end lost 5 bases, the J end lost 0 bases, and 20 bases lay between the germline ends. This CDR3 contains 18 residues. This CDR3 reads CASSKRQGAEHSGNTIYF. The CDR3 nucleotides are TGTGCCAGCTCAAAAAGGCAAGGGGCAGAACACTCTGGAAACACCATATATTTT.

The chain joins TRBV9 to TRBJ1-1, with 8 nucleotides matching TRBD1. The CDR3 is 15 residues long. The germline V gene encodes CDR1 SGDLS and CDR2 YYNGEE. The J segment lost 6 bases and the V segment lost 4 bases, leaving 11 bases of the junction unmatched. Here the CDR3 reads CASSPLTGVGAEAFF. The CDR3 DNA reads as TGTGCCAGCAGCCCACTGACAGGGGTGGGTGCTGAAGCTTTCTTT.

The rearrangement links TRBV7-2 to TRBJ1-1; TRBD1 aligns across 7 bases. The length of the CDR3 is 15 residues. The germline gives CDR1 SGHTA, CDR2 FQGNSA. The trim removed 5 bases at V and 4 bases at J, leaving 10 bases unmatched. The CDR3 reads CASSARRGPSTEAFF. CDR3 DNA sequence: TGTGCCAGCAGCGCAAGAAGGGGGCCGAGCACTGAAGCTTTCTTT.